This T cell receptor beta chain was recorded in a study of radiation and T cells in renal cell carcinoma. Study information: Nephrectomy followed 15 Gy stereotactic body radiation by 4 weeks. Study-level points and caveats: Top tumor clonotypes rose in blood 2 weeks post-radiation, then contracted.

The data were produced by immunoSEQ multiplex PCR, yet TCRdb's version contains in-frame clones alone and is incomplete. The sample has around 140,000 clones; around 89% are singletons. As concerns this clone: Its antigen is still unknown.

Regarding time point: baseline pretreatment blood. The treatment: 15 Gy SBRT to primary tumor, nephrectomy 4 weeks later. Serial blood draws occurred at baseline and 2 and 4 weeks post-SBRT. This CDR3 spans 15 amino acids. The germline gives CDR1 LGHNA, CDR2 YNFKEQ. V was clipped by 0 bases and J by 2 bases, with 9 bases between them. This sample comprised blood, obtained from a patient whose treatment included radiotherapy and nephrectomy. This sequence originates from a woman in her seventies with renal cell carcinoma. The chain combines TRBV4-2 with TRBJ2-3; perhaps TRBD2 as D (5 bases). CDR3 amino acids: CASSQDEGATDTQYF. CDR3 nucleotide sequence: TGTGCCAGCAGCCAAGATGAGGGCGCCACAGATACGCAGTATTTT.